The 8 T cell receptor beta chains in this list originate from one sample, sequenced in a study of blood T cell repertoires in COVID-19. Repertoires were generated with immunoSEQ multiplex PCR, while TCRdb's copy carries only in-frame clones and drops some. The table has over 90,000 clones, roughly 76% seen once; the top ten hold around 5.2%. Specimen: peripheral blood. Receptors originate from a man older than 75 with COVID-19, enrolled during active disease.

The chain links TRBV3-1 (or the pseudogene TRBV3-2) to TRBJ1-3, with 9 bases identical to TRBD1. J was trimmed by 3 bases and V by 2 bases; bases with no gene match: 5. The germline gives CDR1 LGHDT, CDR2 YNNKEL (reference sequence). The CDR3 length is 16 residues. The CDR3 DNA sequence: TGTGCCAGCAGCCAACAACAGGGGGCGCTTGGAAACACCATATATTTT. It specifies CASSQQQGALGNTIYF.

The chain carries TRBV6-1 and TRBJ2-7; TRBD1 aligns across 11 bases. Unmatched junction bases numbered 13, after V lost 2 bases and J lost 4 bases. The CDR3 loop spans 18 amino acids. Germline V gene data show CDR1 as MNHNS and CDR2 as SASEGT. The CDR3 reads CASSERGQGADKGYEQYF. As DNA, the CDR3 is TGTGCCAGCAGTGAAAGAGGACAGGGGGCGGATAAGGGGTACGAGCAGTACTTC.

Comments on this clone: Other DNA sequences within the sample encode an identical CDR3. The genes are TRBV20-1 and TRBJ1-5; D gene unclear. This CDR3 region has 14 residues. Germline V lookup: CDR1 DFQATT, CDR2 SNEGSKA (reference sequence). V was clipped by 3 bases and J by 0 bases, with 9 bases between them. The DNA of the CDR3 is TGCAGTGCTAGTTTGGGAGGTAGCAATCAGCCCCAGCATTTT. It specifies CSASLGGSNQPQHF.

Regarding this clone: Because the CDR3's place on the DNA is in doubt, the DNA is left out and the CDR3 is given as listed by TCRdb. The CDR3 spells CASSTSGGTEQYF. V and J are TRBV10-2 and TRBJ2-7; the D call in the table, TRBD2, was not verified against the DNA. CDR1 WSHSY and CDR2 SAAADI come from the germline V gene. Inclusive of both ends, the CDR3 amounts to 13 amino acids.

This sequence joins TRBV27 and TRBJ1-1; a weak D match, TRBD1 (6 bases). The V gene lost 6 bases and the J gene lost 4 bases, with 18 bases spanning the gap. From germline, CDR1 is MNHEY and CDR2 SMNVEV (reference sequence). The CDR3 loop spans 15 amino acids. Written as DNA, the CDR3 is TGTGCCAGCAGACGAGGGCGGGGGCTCGGCACTGAAGCTTTCTTT. This gives the protein CASRRGRGLGTEAFF.

The chain is built from TRBV27 and TRBJ2-1; 9 bases match TRBD2. V trimming: 4 bases; J trimming: 5 bases; junction bases outside the gene matches: 3. CDR1 and CDR2 (germline): MNHEY, SMNVEV (reference sequence). There are 14 residues in the CDR3. This CDR3 is CASSWASGNNEQFF. CDR3 sequence (DNA): TGTGCCAGCAGTTGGGCTAGCGGGAACAATGAGCAGTTCTTC.

The gene calls are TRBV15 and TRBJ1-4; D call uncertain. Germline values: CDR1 LNHNV, CDR2 YYDKDF (reference sequence). The CDR3 spans 14 residues. V dropped 3 bases and J dropped 0 bases, with 5 bases sitting between them. The CDR3 spells CATSRRATNEKLFF. The CDR3 DNA is TGTGCCACCAGCAGGAGGGCAACTAATGAAAAACTGTTTTTT.

This clone was detected a few times. The chain couples TRBV24-1 to TRBJ1-2; 8 bases agree with TRBD1. The CDR3 loop spans 14 amino acids. V shed 4 bases and J 6 bases; nucleotides not matched to a gene: 6. Germline-derived CDR1 and CDR2 are KGHDR and SFDVKD. The CDR3 spells CATSETGTGHGYTF. CDR3 DNA sequence: TGTGCCACCAGTGAAACCGGGACAGGCCATGGCTACACCTTC.